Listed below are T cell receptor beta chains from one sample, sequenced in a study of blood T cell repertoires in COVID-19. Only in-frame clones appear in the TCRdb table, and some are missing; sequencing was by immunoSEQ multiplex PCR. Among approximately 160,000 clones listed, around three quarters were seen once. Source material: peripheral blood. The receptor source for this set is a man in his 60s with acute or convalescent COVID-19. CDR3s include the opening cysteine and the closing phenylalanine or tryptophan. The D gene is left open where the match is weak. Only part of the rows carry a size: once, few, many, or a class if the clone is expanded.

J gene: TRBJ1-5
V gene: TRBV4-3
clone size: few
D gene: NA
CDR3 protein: CASSQDLGSHQPQHF
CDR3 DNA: TGCGCCAGCAGCCAAGATCTAGGGAGTCATCAGCCCCAGCATTTT

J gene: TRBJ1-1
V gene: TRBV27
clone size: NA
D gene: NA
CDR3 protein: CASSKRTAQGNTEAFF
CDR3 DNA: TGTGCCAGCAGCAAGCGGACAGCTCAGGGGAACACTGAAGCTTTCTTT

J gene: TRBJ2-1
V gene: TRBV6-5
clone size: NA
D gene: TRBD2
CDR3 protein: CVVGGSYNEQFF
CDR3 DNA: TGTGTCGTGGGGGGGTCCTACAATGAGCAGTTCTTC

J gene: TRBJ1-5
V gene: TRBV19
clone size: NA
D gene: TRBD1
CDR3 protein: CASSSYTGGADQPQHF
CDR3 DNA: TGTGCCAGTAGTTCTTACACAGGGGGCGCAGATCAGCCCCAGCATTTT

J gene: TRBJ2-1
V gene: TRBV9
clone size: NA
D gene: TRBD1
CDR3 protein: CASSAEGTGRNEQFF
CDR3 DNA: TGTGCCAGCAGCGCAGAGGGGACAGGGCGCAATGAGCAGTTCTTC

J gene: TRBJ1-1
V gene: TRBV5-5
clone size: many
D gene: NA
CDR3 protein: CASSHDPKGDTEAFF
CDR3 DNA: TGTGCCAGCAGCCACGACCCGAAGGGGGACACTGAAGCTTTCTTT

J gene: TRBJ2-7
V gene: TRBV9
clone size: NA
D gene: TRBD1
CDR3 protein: CASSAGQELYEQYF
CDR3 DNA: TGTGCCAGCAGCGCCGGACAGGAGCTCTACGAGCAGTACTTC

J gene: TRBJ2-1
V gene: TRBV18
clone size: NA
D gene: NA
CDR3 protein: CASSPRQENEQFF
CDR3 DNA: TGTGCCAGCTCACCACGACAGGAAAATGAGCAGTTCTTC

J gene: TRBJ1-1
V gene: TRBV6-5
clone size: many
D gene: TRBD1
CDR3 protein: CASSSQGGITEAFF
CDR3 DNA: TGTGCCAGCAGTTCACAGGGGGGTATCACTGAAGCTTTCTTT

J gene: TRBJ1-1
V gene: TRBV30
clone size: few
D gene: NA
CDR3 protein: CAWSEGRWTEAFF
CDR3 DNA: TGTGCCTGGAGTGAGGGGCGGTGGACTGAAGCTTTCTTT

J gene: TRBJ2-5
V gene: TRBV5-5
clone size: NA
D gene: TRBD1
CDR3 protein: CASSSWTGGWETQYF
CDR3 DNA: TGTGCCAGCAGTTCATGGACAGGGGGCTGGGAGACCCAGTACTTC

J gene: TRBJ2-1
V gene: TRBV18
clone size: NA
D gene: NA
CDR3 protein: CASSPQRDSSYNEQFF
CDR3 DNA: TGTGCCAGCTCACCACAACGGGATAGCTCCTACAATGAGCAGTTCTTC

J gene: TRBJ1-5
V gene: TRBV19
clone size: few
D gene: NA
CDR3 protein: CASSARENQPQHF
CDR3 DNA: TGTGCCAGTAGTGCGCGAGAAAATCAGCCCCAGCATTTT

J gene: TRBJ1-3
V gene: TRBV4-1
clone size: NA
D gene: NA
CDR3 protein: CASSQGAGTGGNTIYF
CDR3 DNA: TGCGCCAGCAGCCAAGGCGCTGGTACAGGAGGAAACACCATATATTTT

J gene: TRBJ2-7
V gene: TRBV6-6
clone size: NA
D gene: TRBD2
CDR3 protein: CASKAGGEQYF
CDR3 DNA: TGTGCCAGCAAGGCGGGGGGAGAGCAGTACTTC

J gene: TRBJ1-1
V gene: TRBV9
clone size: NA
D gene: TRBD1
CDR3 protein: CASSVGGTGGANTEAFF
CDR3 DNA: TGTGCCAGCAGCGTAGGTGGAACAGGGGGCGCGAACACTGAAGCTTTCTTT

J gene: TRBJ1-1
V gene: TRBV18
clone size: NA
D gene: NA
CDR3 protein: CASSGGTATTEAFF
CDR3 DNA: TGTGCCAGCTCAGGGGGGACCGCTACCACTGAAGCTTTCTTT

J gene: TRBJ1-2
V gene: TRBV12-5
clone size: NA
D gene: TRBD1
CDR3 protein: CASGQGQGEGYTF
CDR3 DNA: TGTGCTAGTGGTCAGGGACAGGGGGAGGGCTACACCTTC

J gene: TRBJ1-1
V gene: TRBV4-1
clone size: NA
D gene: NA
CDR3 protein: CASSQEARGWGNTEAFF
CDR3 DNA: TGCGCCAGCAGCCAAGAGGCAAGGGGTTGGGGGAACACTGAAGCTTTCTTT

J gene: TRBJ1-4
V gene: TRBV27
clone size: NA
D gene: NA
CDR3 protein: CASAFATNEKLFF
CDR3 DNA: TGTGCCAGCGCGTTCGCAACTAATGAAAAACTGTTTTTT

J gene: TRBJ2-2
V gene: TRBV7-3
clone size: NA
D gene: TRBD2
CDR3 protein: CASSFSGGAGTGELFF
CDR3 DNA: TGTGCCAGCAGCTTCTCCGGGGGGGCCGGCACCGGGGAGCTGTTTTTT

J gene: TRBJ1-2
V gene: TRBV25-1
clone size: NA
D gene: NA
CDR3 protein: CASEGKSQANYGYTF
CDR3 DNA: TGTGCCAGTGAGGGAAAATCACAAGCTAACTATGGCTACACCTTC

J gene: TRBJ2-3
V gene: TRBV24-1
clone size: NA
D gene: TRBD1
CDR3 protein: CATSDHRTGDTQYF
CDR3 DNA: TGTGCCACCAGTGACCACCGGACAGGTGATACGCAGTATTTT

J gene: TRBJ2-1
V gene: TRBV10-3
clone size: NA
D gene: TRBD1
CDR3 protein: CAVHRGNEQFF
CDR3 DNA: TGTGCCGTTCACAGGGGCAATGAGCAGTTCTTC

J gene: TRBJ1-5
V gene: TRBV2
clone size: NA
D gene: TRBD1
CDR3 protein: CASTRQGALGNQPQHF
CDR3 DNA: TGTGCCAGCACCAGACAGGGGGCGCTGGGCAATCAGCCCCAGCATTTT

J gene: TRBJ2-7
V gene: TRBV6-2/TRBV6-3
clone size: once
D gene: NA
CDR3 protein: CASSHTYEQYF
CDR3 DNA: TGTGCCAGCAGCCACACCTACGAGCAGTACTTC

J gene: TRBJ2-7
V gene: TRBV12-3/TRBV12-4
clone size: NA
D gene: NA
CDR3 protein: CASSFAGIHEQYF
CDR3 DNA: TGTGCCAGCAGTTTCGCAGGGATCCACGAGCAGTACTTC

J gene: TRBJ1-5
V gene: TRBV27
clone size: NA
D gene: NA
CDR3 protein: CASSAISPTGVNQPQHF
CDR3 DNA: TGTGCCAGCAGTGCTATATCCCCGACGGGGGTCAATCAGCCCCAGCATTTT

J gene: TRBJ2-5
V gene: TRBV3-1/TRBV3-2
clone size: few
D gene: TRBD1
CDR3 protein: CASRPGTALQETQYF
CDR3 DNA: TGTGCCAGCAGGCCTGGGACAGCCCTTCAAGAGACCCAGTACTTC

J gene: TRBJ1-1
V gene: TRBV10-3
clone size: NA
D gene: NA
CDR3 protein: CAISESTPRPTEAFF
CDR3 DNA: TGTGCCATCAGTGAGTCGACTCCCAGACCCACTGAAGCTTTCTTT

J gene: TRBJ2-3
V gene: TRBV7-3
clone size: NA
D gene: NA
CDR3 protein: CASSRDTGTDTQYF
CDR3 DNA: TGTGCCAGCAGCCGGGACACTGGCACAGATACGCAGTATTTT

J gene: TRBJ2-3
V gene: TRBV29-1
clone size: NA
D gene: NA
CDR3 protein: CSVEARYTDTQYF
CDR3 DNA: TGCAGCGTTGAAGCCCGCTACACAGATACGCAGTATTTT

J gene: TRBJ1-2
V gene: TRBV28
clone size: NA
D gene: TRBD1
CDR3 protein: CASILTGRQGANYGYTF
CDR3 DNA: TGTGCCAGCATCCTAACGGGTCGACAGGGGGCTAACTATGGCTACACCTTC

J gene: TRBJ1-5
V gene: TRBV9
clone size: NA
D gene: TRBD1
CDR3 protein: CASSVGQGINQPQHF
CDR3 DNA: TGTGCCAGCAGCGTGGGACAGGGGATAAATCAGCCCCAGCATTTT

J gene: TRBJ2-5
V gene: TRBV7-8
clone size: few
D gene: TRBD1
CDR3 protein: CASSKGQTQETQYF
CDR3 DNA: TGTGCCAGCAGCAAGGGACAGACCCAAGAGACCCAGTACTTC

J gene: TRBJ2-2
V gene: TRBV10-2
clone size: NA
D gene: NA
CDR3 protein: CASSVGANTGELFF
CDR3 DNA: TGCGCCAGCAGTGTGGGAGCGAACACCGGGGAGCTGTTTTTT

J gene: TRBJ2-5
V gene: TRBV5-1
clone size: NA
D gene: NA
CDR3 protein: CASSLQGGYQETQYF
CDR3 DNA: TGCGCCAGCAGCTTGCAGGGGGGTTACCAAGAGACCCAGTACTTC